The clone carrying this T cell receptor (beta chain) was picked up one time. These data originate in a study of blood T cell repertoires in COVID-19. Looking at the study overall: Some COVID-19 samples were acute and others convalescent; all came from the United States, Italy and Spain.

J lost 0 bases, V lost 5 bases, and 7 bases had no gene match. CDR3 size: 16 residues. Germline CDR1 SGHTA, CDR2 FQGNSA. Here immunoSEQ multiplex PCR was the method, and the copy in TCRdb shows in-frame clones only, minus some. This table has roughly 150,000 clones, roughly 80% appearing once. The specimen was peripheral blood. This TCR came from an elderly woman with acute or convalescent COVID-19. The chain combines TRBV7-2 with TRBJ2-1, with 7 bases fitting TRBD1. CDR3 nucleotide sequence: TGTGCCAGCAGCCCTCCCACAGGGGTCTCCTACAATGAGCAGTTCTTC. It is translated as CASSPPTGVSYNEQFF. Full variable domain (outside the CDR3, taken from reference TRBV7-2 and TRBJ2-1): GAGVSQSPSNKVTEKGKDVELRCDPISGHTALYWYRQSLGQGLEFLIYFQGNSAPDKSGLPSDRFSAERTGGSVSTLTIQRTQQEDSAVYLCASSPPTGVSYNEQFFGPGTRLTVL.